The 25 T cell receptor beta chains given below trace back to one sample, sequenced in a study of regulatory T cells in long-lasting Graves disease. As to time point: persistent/refractory GD, antithyroid drugs over 5 years with positive TRAb. PBMC RNA was the source of the TCR library. TCR beta libraries were built with iRepertoire HTBI primers and Arm-PCR of CDR3 regions. Via MiXCR, TCRdb re-called the multiplex PCR reads, giving one row per CDR3 protein. The data hold approximately 400,000 distinct CDR3 sequences, with roughly 20% observed a single time. The input for sequencing was peripheral blood mononuclear cells (PBMCs), taken when the disease was refractory, from a patient treated with antithyroid drugs. Receptor source: a female donor with Graves disease.

The gene calls are TRBV19 and TRBJ1-2; a possible D gene is TRBD1 (5 bases). This CDR3 is built from 14 residues. Per germline, CDR1 LNHDA and CDR2 SQIVND (reference sequence). The V and J ends lost 5 bases and 8 bases respectively, with 18 bases between them. The chain's CDR3 is CASSPRDVIRGYTF. The CDR3 DNA reads as TGTGCCAGTAGTCCCCGGGACGTGATTCGAGGCTACACCTTC.

Notes on this clonotype: Relative to the germline gene, one junction end is altered; a read error may explain this. The genes are TRBV7-9 and TRBJ2-5; 7 bases align to TRBD2. Germline V CDR1 and CDR2: SEHNR, FQNEAQ (reference sequence). This CDR3 has 14 residues. This CDR3 reads CAGSWGTNQETQYF. The CDR3 region has the DNA TGTGCCGGCAGCTGGGGGACTAACCAAGAGACCCAGTACTTC. Full variable domain (rest looked up from reference TRBV7-9 and TRBJ2-5): DTGVSQNPRHKITKRGQNVTFRCDPISEHNRLYWYRQTLGQGPEFLTYFQNEAQLEKSRLLSDRFSAERPKGSFSTLEIQRTEQGDSAMYLCAGSWGTNQETQYFGPGTRLLVL.

The table lists this clonotype with a count of one. The chain carries TRBV4-1 and TRBJ1-1; TRBD1 aligns across 8 bases. The CDR3 consists of 14 residues. After removal of 0 bases from V and 6 bases from J, the junction contained 3 bases not matched to a gene. Germline V lookup: CDR1 MGHRA, CDR2 YSYEKL. CDR3 amino acids: CASSQEQGEPEAFF. In DNA, the CDR3 is TGCGCCAGCAGCCAAGAACAGGGGGAGCCTGAAGCTTTCTTT.

This clonotype was seen a handful of times. Relative to the germline gene, one junction end is altered; a read error may explain this. The rearrangement links TRBV7-8 to TRBJ2-7, with 11 positions matching TRBD2. The germline V gene encodes CDR1 SGHVS and CDR2 FQNEAQ. The CDR3 sequence is 13 residues long. The CDR3 DNA follows: TGTGCCAGCAGCTCGAACGTAGCGGGAGGGCCCAAATTC. Translating gives CASSSNVAGGPKF.

This clonotype was detected once. The J gene is TRBJ2-1, the V gene TRBV10-1; TRBD1 or TRBD2 may be the D gene (5 bases each). Per germline, CDR1 WNHNN and CDR2 SYGVQD (reference sequence). V was pared by 5 bases and J by 2 bases, with 7 bases between. The CDR3 is made up of 13 amino acids. The CDR3 nucleotides read TGCGCCAGCAGTCAGGGACCCTACAATGAGCAGTTCTTC. This encodes CASSQGPYNEQFF.

This clonotype came up a few times. This chain uses TRBV7-8 with TRBJ2-5, with D possibly being TRBD2 (6 bases). V lost 1 base, J lost 3 bases, and 21 bases lay in between. The CDR3 is 18 amino acids. Germline V gene sequence: CDR1 SGHVS, CDR2 FQNEAQ. CDR3 region: CASSLVGLDGRGEETQYF. DNA for the CDR3: TGTGCCAGCAGCTTAGTCGGTTTGGACGGGAGAGGCGAAGAGACCCAGTACTTC.

This clonotype was counted only a few times. The chain joins TRBV20-1 to TRBJ2-4, with 16 nucleotides matching TRBD2. V gave up 3 bases and J gave up 8 bases; unmatched junction bases: 7. CDR3 length: 16 amino acids. Germline V CDR1 and CDR2: DFQATT, SNEGSKA (reference sequence). The CDR3 loop is CSARTGTSGRAHIQYF. The CDR3 DNA reads as TGCAGTGCTAGGACAGGGACTAGCGGGAGGGCACACATTCAGTACTTC.

This chain links TRBV9 with TRBJ2-2; possibly TRBD2 for D (5 bases). The CDR3 has 14 amino acids. V lost 1 base and J lost 7, with 11 bases in between. Germline loops: CDR1 SGDLS, CDR2 YYNGEE. The CDR3 spells CASSVKFGGGELFF. The CDR3 coding sequence is TGTGCCAGCAGCGTAAAATTCGGAGGCGGGGAGCTGTTTTTT.

This chain joins TRBV5-1 and TRBJ1-1; TRBD1 aligns across 11 bases. V shed 1 base, J shed 3 bases, and the junction held 5 bases outside the gene matches. Germline CDR1 reads SGHRS; CDR2 reads YFSETQ. This CDR3 has 16 amino acids. The CDR3 DNA is TGCGCCAGCAGCTTGTGGACAGGGGGCGGCGACACTGAAGCTTTCTTT. This sequence encodes CASSLWTGGGDTEAFF.

In this sample, this clonotype turned up many times. The chain is built from TRBV30 and TRBJ1-4; the D is unclear. The CDR3 is 17 residues long. Germline values: CDR1 GTSNPN, CDR2 SVGIG (reference sequence). V dropped 1 base and J dropped 0 bases, with 15 bases sitting between them. This chain's CDR3 is CAWSDVSKGSTNEKLFF. In DNA, the CDR3 is TGTGCCTGGAGTGATGTTTCCAAGGGTTCAACTAATGAAAAACTGTTTTTT.

V is TRBV30 and J is TRBJ1-4; TRBD1 might be the D (5 bases). The V end was cut by 1 base, the J end by 3 bases, with 9 bases between. The CDR3 extends over 14 amino acids. The V gene's germline CDR1 is GTSNPN and CDR2 SVGIG (reference sequence). CDR3 in DNA: TGTGCCTGGAGTGGGGTAGGGGCTAATGAAAAACTGTTTTTT. Translating it yields CAWSGVGANEKLFF. The full variable domain, rest sourced from reference TRBV30 and TRBJ1-4, is SQTIHQWPATLVQPVGSPLSLECTVEGTSNPNLYWYRQAAGRGLQLLFYSVGIGQISSEVPQNLSASRPQDRQFILSSKKLLLSDSGFYLCAWSGVGANEKLFFGSGTQLSVL.

This clonotype was seen a few times. V is TRBV19 and J is TRBJ1-4; 8 bases line up with TRBD1. From germline, CDR1 is LNHDA and CDR2 SQIVND (reference sequence). Germline trimming cut 8 bases from V and 5 bases from J; bases unmatched to any gene: 4. There are 13 residues in the CDR3. The chain's CDR3 is CASSDRVNEKLFF. The CDR3 bases are TGTGCCAGTTCGGACAGGGTGAATGAAAAACTGTTTTTT.

This chain connects TRBV20-1 to TRBJ2-7; D is ambiguous. Trimming stripped 3 bases from V and 2 bases from J, with 8 bases between. The germline V gene encodes CDR1 DFQATT and CDR2 SNEGSKA (reference sequence). The length of the CDR3 is 12 residues. The CDR3 nucleotides are TGCAGTGCTAGTGAGGACCCCTACGAGCAGTACTTC. It is translated as CSASEDPYEQYF.

The chain joins TRBV19 to TRBJ1-4; perhaps TRBD1 as D (6 bases). The CDR3 sequence is 14 residues long. With 3 bases removed from V and 5 bases from J, the gap between germline ends came to 10 bases. Germline-derived CDR1 and CDR2 are LNHDA and SQIVND (reference sequence). DNA of the CDR3: TGTGCCAGTAGTATTACAGGGACGAATGAAAAACTGTTTTTT. It translates to CASSITGTNEKLFF.

The chain has TRBV4-3 and TRBJ1-2, with a weak D call TRBD1 (6 bases). The CDR3 sequence is 18 residues long. The germline CDR1 and CDR2 sequences are LGHNA and YSLEER. Trimming pared 0 bases from V and 4 bases from J, leaving 21 bases between. The CDR3 DNA sequence: TGCGCCAGCAGCCAAGATTTAATTGTGTCAGGGGCCGCCTATGGCTACACCTTC. Translating it yields CASSQDLIVSGAAYGYTF.

This clonotype was detected many times. The chain recombines TRBV20-1 with TRBJ2-5; possibly TRBD2 for D (5 bases). V dropped 0 bases and J dropped 4 bases, with 9 bases sitting between them. This CDR3 contains 13 residues. Germline V CDR1 and CDR2: DFQATT, SNEGSKA (reference sequence). The CDR3 sequence is CSARDTGRETQYF. CDR3 DNA: TGCAGTGCTAGAGATACGGGAAGAGAGACCCAGTACTTC.

There are a few counts of this clonotype. The chain couples TRBV30 to TRBJ1-5; the D is unclear. There are 13 residues in the CDR3. Trimming stripped 5 bases from V and 2 bases from J, with 10 bases between. Germline V lookup: CDR1 GTSNPN, CDR2 SVGIG (reference sequence). CDR3 in DNA: TGTGCCTGGGGGATTCAAGGCAATCAGCCCCAGCATTTT. Its translation: CAWGIQGNQPQHF.

Comments on this clonotype: A much larger clone is a single base away; this may be a read error. The CDR3 ends on some other residue instead of the conserved phenylalanine or tryptophan, so this is likely a read error. The gene calls are TRBV3-1 and TRBJ1-1; D gene uncertain. V lost 0 bases and J lost 7, with 9 bases in between. CDR1 LGHDT and CDR2 YNNKEL come from the germline V gene (reference sequence). This CDR3 spans 13 amino acids. The CDR3 region is CASSQEVADEAFS. The CDR3 nucleotides are TGTGCCAGCAGCCAAGAGGTGGCAGATGAAGCTTTCTCT.

This clonotype has just a few counts. The CDR3 sequence is CASIPGAGYGYTF. In nucleotides, the CDR3 is TGTGCCAGCATACCGGGGGCGGGCTATGGCTACACCTTC. The V gene is TRBV28, the J gene TRBJ1-2; a weak D match, TRBD1 (6 bases). CDR3 length: 13 residues. Looked up from germline, CDR1 is MDHEN and CDR2 is SYDVKM. V lost 7 bases and J lost 4, with 13 bases in between.

The table lists this clonotype with a few counts. This chain links TRBV6-1 with TRBJ1-6; a weak D match, TRBD1 (6 bases). The germline V gene encodes CDR1 MNHNS and CDR2 SASEGT. The V end was cut by 6 bases, the J end by 4 bases, with 13 bases between. The CDR3 covers 15 residues. The CDR3 here is CASSSQQGYNSPLHF. DNA for the CDR3: TGTGCCAGCAGCTCCCAACAGGGATATAATTCACCCCTCCACTTT.

This clonotype has ten or more counts. The chain recombines TRBV11-2 with TRBJ2-7, with unresolved D. CDR1 is SGHAT and CDR2 is FQNNGV in the germline V gene. V was cut by 3 bases and J by 2 bases, with 11 bases left in between. The CDR3 loop spans 14 amino acids. This CDR3 reads CASSFNSPAYEQYF. The CDR3 coding sequence is TGTGCCAGCAGCTTCAACAGCCCAGCCTACGAGCAGTACTTC.

In this sample, this clonotype turned up a few times. The gene calls are TRBV3-1 and TRBJ2-5; 10 nucleotides align to TRBD2. CDR1 is LGHDT, CDR2 YNNKEL, per germline (reference sequence). The CDR3 totals 16 residues. Trimming at V came to 2 bases and at J to 4 bases, leaving 7 bases not matched to a gene. The CDR3 nucleotides read TGTGCCAGCAGCCAACTTACTAGCGGGGACAGAGAGACCCAGTACTTC. Residues: CASSQLTSGDRETQYF.

The V gene is TRBV27, the J gene TRBJ2-2; D uncertain. The CDR3 is 17 residues long. The V gene lost 3 bases and the J gene lost 1 base, with 15 bases spanning the gap. The germline V gene has CDR1 MNHEY and CDR2 SMNVEV (reference sequence). Written as DNA, the CDR3 is TGTGCCAGCAGTTTTACGGCCCCCCGGATGAACACCGGGGAGCTGTTTTTT. Its translation: CASSFTAPRMNTGELFF.

This chain connects TRBV7-8 to TRBJ1-5; 8 bases fit TRBD1. This CDR3 region has 14 residues. V lost 3 bases and J lost 7; bases outside the gene matches: 5. Per germline, CDR1 SGHVS and CDR2 FQNEAQ. The CDR3 region has the DNA TGTGCCAGCAGCTTGCCAGGGGGCCACCAGCCCCAGCATTTT. This gives the protein CASSLPGGHQPQHF.

This clonotype appeared a few times. The chain couples TRBV14 to TRBJ1-6; 7 positions match TRBD1. Per the germline V gene, CDR1 is SGHDN and CDR2 is FVKESK. The J segment lost 7 bases and the V segment lost 3 bases, leaving 3 bases of the junction unmatched. This CDR3 has 14 amino acids. CDR3 DNA: TGTGCCAGCAGCCAGACAGGGCACAATTCACCCCTCCACTTT. Translating gives CASSQTGHNSPLHF.